These 26 T cell receptor beta chains were all obtained from the same sample, sequenced in a study of cytomegalovirus exposure and HLA in healthy donors. Profiling relied on immunoSEQ multiplex PCR, and the TCRdb table lists in-frame clones only, not all of them. Among tens of thousands of clones, approximately 93% were seen once, and the ten largest hold about 0.61%. The specimen was PBMCs. These receptors originate from a man between 18 and 29 years old in good health and CMV-seronegative.

This clone is termed medium-sized. Other DNA sequences in this specimen translate into the identical CDR3. This sequence joins TRBV6-4 and TRBJ2-6; D gene uncertain. V was cut by 2 bases and J by 1 base, with 6 bases left in between. Germline V gene lookup returns CDR1 MRHNA and CDR2 SNTAGT. CDR3 length equals 15 residues. CDR3 sequence reads: CASSDDISGANVLTF. CDR3 nucleotides: TGTGCCAGCAGTGACGACATTTCTGGGGCCAACGTCCTGACTTTC.

The rearrangement joins TRBV7-9 to TRBJ2-7; possibly TRBD2 for D (7 bases). Germline CDR1 and CDR2: SEHNR and FQNEAQ (reference sequence). Trimming stripped 0 bases from V and 3 bases from J, with 9 bases between. The CDR3 covers 14 residues. CDR3 nucleotides: TGTGCCAGCAGCTTAGCGGGGGGGCACTACGAGCAGTACTTC. Its protein product is CASSLAGGHYEQYF.

This chain links TRBV7-2 with TRBJ2-1; 15 nucleotides align to TRBD2. The CDR3 is 19 residues long. Germline lookup yields CDR1 SGHTA and CDR2 FQGNSA. V shed 5 bases and J 2 bases; nucleotides not matched to a gene: 10. CDR3 sequence: CASSPLGLAGGATYNEQFF. In nucleotides, the CDR3 is TGTGCCAGCAGCCCCCTGGGACTAGCGGGGGGTGCCACCTACAATGAGCAGTTCTTC.

The chain uses TRBV11-2 and TRBJ2-1, with 12 bases aligning to TRBD2. CDR3 length equals 16 residues. Germline lookup yields CDR1 SGHAT and CDR2 FQNNGV. V was pared by 6 bases and J by 2 bases, with 5 bases of the junction left unmatched. The CDR3 region has the DNA TGTGCCAGCAGAGGACTAGCGGGACCCACCTACAATGAGCAGTTCTTC. It yields the protein CASRGLAGPTYNEQFF.

The chain couples TRBV5-4 to TRBJ1-6; no reliable D call. Deletions cut 1 base from V and 1 base from J, with 3 bases between. Germline V gene sequence: CDR1 SGHNT, CDR2 YYREEE (reference sequence). The CDR3 covers 14 residues. CDR3 in amino acids: CASSLQSYNSPLHF. CDR3 sequence (DNA): TGTGCCAGCAGCTTGCAGTCCTATAATTCACCCCTCCACTTT.

V gene TRBV6-1 combines with J gene TRBJ2-3; 9 nucleotides align to TRBD1. Trimming at V came to 6 bases and at J to 3 bases, leaving 4 bases not matched to a gene. Per germline, CDR1 MNHNS and CDR2 SASEGT. This CDR3 has 14 residues. As DNA, the CDR3 is TGTGCCAGCAGATGGACAGGGGCGACAGATACGCAGTATTTT. It is translated as CASRWTGATDTQYF.

This clone was seen a handful of times. The chain employs TRBV5-1 and TRBJ1-2, with a possible D match to TRBD1 (5 bases). The ends were cut back, 0 bases at V and 0 bases at J, with 9 bases in the middle. The CDR3 consists of 15 residues. Germline CDR1 and CDR2: SGHRS and YFSETQ. The CDR3 bases are TGCGCCAGCAGCTTGGACAGACAGACTAACTATGGCTACACCTTC. It yields the protein CASSLDRQTNYGYTF. The entire variable domain, with the rest obtained from reference TRBV5-1 and TRBJ1-2, is as follows: KAGVTQTPRYLIKTRGQQVTLSCSPISGHRSVSWYQQTPGQGLQFLFEYFSETQRNKGNFPGRFSGRQFSNSRSEMNVSTLELGDSALYLCASSLDRQTNYGYTFGSGTRLTVV.

The V gene is TRBV6-1, the J gene TRBJ1-5, with D perhaps TRBD1 (5 bases). V lost 2 bases and J lost 3, with 17 bases in between. The CDR3 is 17 residues long. Per germline, CDR1 MNHNS and CDR2 SASEGT. DNA for the CDR3: TGTGCCAGCAGTGAAACGCAGTATTGGGGCGTCAATCAGCCCCAGCATTTT. This sequence encodes CASSETQYWGVNQPQHF.

The genes are TRBV9 and TRBJ2-3; D perhaps matches TRBD1 (7 bases). V gave up 1 base and J gave up 4 bases, with 13 bases separating them. CDR1 SGDLS and CDR2 YYNGEE come from the germline V gene. The CDR3 is 15 residues long. CDR3 sequence (DNA): TGTGCCAGCAGCGTAATCGGCAGGGGGGCAGATACGCAGTATTTT. It is translated as CASSVIGRGADTQYF.

This chain joins TRBV5-4 and TRBJ1-5, with 8 bases identical to TRBD1. J lost 6 bases, V lost 4 bases, and 6 bases had no gene match. CDR1 and CDR2 from the germline V gene are SGHNT and YYREEE (reference sequence). The CDR3 has 14 amino acids. CDR3 loop: CASSAGQGGQPQHF. CDR3 sequence (DNA): TGTGCCAGCAGCGCCGGACAGGGCGGTCAGCCCCAGCATTTT.

The chain employs TRBV29-1 and TRBJ1-1; 7 bases line up with TRBD1. CDR1 and CDR2 (germline): SQVTM, ANQGSEA. V shed 7 bases, J shed 0 bases, and the junction held 5 bases outside the gene matches. The CDR3 length is 13 residues. This CDR3 is CSGRGQLNTEAFF. The CDR3 DNA follows: TGCAGCGGCCGGGGACAGTTGAACACTGAAGCTTTCTTT.

This chain uses TRBV4-2 with TRBJ1-5; 8 positions match TRBD1. V lost 0 bases to trimming and J lost 0 bases; unmatched junction nucleotides: 7. The V gene's germline CDR1 is LGHNA and CDR2 YNFKEQ. CDR3 size: 18 residues. As DNA, the CDR3 is TGTGCCAGCAGCCAAGAGGGGACAGGCACTAATAGCAATCAGCCCCAGCATTTT. Translating it yields CASSQEGTGTNSNQPQHF.

This sequence joins TRBV7-3 and TRBJ2-3; D may be TRBD1 (5 bases). Germline V gene data show CDR1 as SGHTA and CDR2 as FQGTGA. Trimming took 1 base from V and 7 from J, leaving 6 bases between them. The CDR3 runs to 12 residues. The CDR3 DNA follows: TGTGCCAGCAGCTTAAAGGGGTATACGCAGTATTTT. Its protein is CASSLKGYTQYF. Variable domain in full (rest from reference TRBV7-3 and TRBJ2-3): GAGVSQTPSNKVTEKGKYVELRCDPISGHTALYWYRQSLGQGPEFLIYFQGTGAADDSGLPNDRFFAVRPEGSVSTLKIQRTERGDSAVYLCASSLKGYTQYFGPGTRLTVL.

The chain combines TRBV7-9 with TRBJ2-7, with 11 positions matching TRBD1. Per the germline V gene, CDR1 is SEHNR and CDR2 is FQNEAQ (reference sequence). This CDR3 comprises 17 residues. Trimming removed 5 bases from V and 5 bases from J; junction bases left unmatched: 14. The CDR3 region has the DNA TGTGCCAGCAGCACAAGCCATAGGACAGGGGGCCCCCACGAGCAGTACTTC. It encodes CASSTSHRTGGPHEQYF.

The chain couples TRBV27 to TRBJ2-7, with 8 bases fitting TRBD1. The CDR3 has 15 residues. Germline CDR1 is MNHEY and CDR2 is SMNVEV (reference sequence). J was trimmed by 2 bases and V by 2 bases; bases with no gene match: 5. The CDR3 DNA reads as TGTGCCAGCAGTTTAAAGAGGACAGGGCCCTACGAGCAGTACTTC. Translation: CASSLKRTGPYEQYF.

V gene TRBV18 combines with J gene TRBJ1-2, with 7 bases that match TRBD1. The CDR3 contains 14 residues. CDR1 is KGHSH and CDR2 is LQKENI in the germline V gene. V dropped 6 bases and J dropped 4; count of bases not matched to a gene: 8. In DNA, the CDR3 is TGTGCCAGCTCCCTTGACAGGGTATCCTATGGCTACACCTTC. Its translation is CASSLDRVSYGYTF.

The chain uses TRBV7-9 and TRBJ2-3; the D gene is possibly TRBD2 (5 bases). The CDR3 sequence is 15 residues long. The germline V gene encodes CDR1 SEHNR and CDR2 FQNEAQ (reference sequence). The V end was cut by 3 bases, the J end by 6 bases, with 16 bases between. CDR3 in DNA: TGTGCCAGCAGCTTCGGCGGAGGAGCTCAGGATACGCAGTATTTT. Residues: CASSFGGGAQDTQYF.

The rearrangement uses TRBV6-1 and TRBJ1-2, with D possibly being TRBD1 (5 bases). Germline V gives CDR1 MNHNS, CDR2 SASEGT. Deletions cut 4 bases from V and 8 bases from J, with 14 bases between. The CDR3 contains 13 residues. The CDR3 bases are TGTGCCAGCAGTGCACCACAGGTCTTGGGCTACACCTTC. Its protein product is CASSAPQVLGYTF.

The genes are TRBV25-1 and TRBJ2-5; D possibly corresponds to TRBD1 (6 bases). The germline CDR1 and CDR2 sequences are MGHDK and SYGVNS. The CDR3 contains 14 residues. Trimming pared 2 bases from V and 4 bases from J, leaving 11 bases between. CDR3 region: CASSEIGTIETQYF. The CDR3 DNA follows: TGTGCCAGCAGTGAAATAGGGACAATAGAGACCCAGTACTTC.

The gene calls are TRBV7-8 and TRBJ2-7, with a possible D match to TRBD1 (6 bases). Germline loops: CDR1 SGHVS, CDR2 FQNEAQ. CDR3 length: 15 amino acids. The V gene lost 6 bases and the J gene lost 3 bases, with 18 bases spanning the gap. The CDR3 here is CASRPQNRVGYEQYF. Written as DNA, the CDR3 is TGTGCCAGCAGACCTCAGAACAGGGTAGGCTACGAGCAGTACTTC.

The J gene is TRBJ1-1, the V gene TRBV5-4, with a weak D call TRBD1 (5 bases). The germline CDR1 and CDR2 sequences are SGHNT and YYREEE (reference sequence). There are 13 residues in the CDR3. Trimming cost V 3 bases and J 3 bases, with 9 bases left between them. In DNA, the CDR3 is TGTGCCAGCAGCTCTAAAGGGGACACTGAAGCTTTCTTT. Residues: CASSSKGDTEAFF.

The chain links TRBV11-1 to TRBJ2-1, with D tentatively TRBD2 (5 bases). The CDR3 length is 15 residues. V lost 2 bases, J lost 7 bases, and 15 bases lay in between. The germline V gene encodes CDR1 SGHAT and CDR2 FQDESV (reference sequence). The CDR3 protein is CASSLRGWVGNEQFF. The CDR3, as DNA: TGTGCCAGCAGCTTAAGAGGGTGGGTGGGAAATGAGCAGTTCTTC.

The chain links TRBV5-1 to TRBJ2-7, with D maybe TRBD1 (6 bases). There are 14 residues in the CDR3. Germline V gene data show CDR1 as SGHRS and CDR2 as YFSETQ. The V gene lost 4 bases and the J gene lost 5 bases, with 16 bases spanning the gap. Written as DNA, the CDR3 is TGCGCCAGCAGCGACCCTACAGGGAGCAACGAGCAGTACTTC. This sequence encodes CASSDPTGSNEQYF.

This clone was seen once. The chain uses TRBV29-1 and TRBJ1-2; 8 bases map to TRBD1. V shed 8 bases, J shed 3 bases, and the junction held 8 bases outside the gene matches. This CDR3 region has 13 residues. Germline V gives CDR1 SQVTM, CDR2 ANQGSEA. The CDR3 sequence is CSRPQGADYGYTF. Written as DNA, the CDR3 is TGCAGCAGACCCCAGGGGGCGGACTATGGCTACACCTTC.

V usage is TRBV4-3 and J usage is TRBJ1-2, with D tentatively TRBD1 (5 bases). Germline CDR1 and CDR2: LGHNA and YSLEER. The CDR3 contains 14 residues. Trimming removed 0 bases from V and 8 bases from J, with 13 bases in between. CDR3 in DNA: TGCGCCAGCAGCCAAGATACTGACAGCCGCGGCTACACCTTC. This sequence encodes CASSQDTDSRGYTF.

V usage is TRBV28 and J usage is TRBJ2-7, with 7 bases identical to TRBD2. CDR1 is MDHEN and CDR2 is SYDVKM in the germline V gene. V was clipped by 4 bases and J by 5 bases; unmatched bases: 11. The CDR3 runs 15 residues. CDR3 sequence (DNA): TGTGCCAGCAGTTCCCCCGAGTCGGGGGGTCACGAGCAGTACTTC. Its protein is CASSSPESGGHEQYF.